This entry concerns a single T cell receptor (beta chain). This specimen comes from a study of T cell responses to AZD1222 COVID-19 vaccine. Produced via immunoSEQ multiplex PCR; TCRdb's table is partial and in-frame only. The table shows 120,000 or so clones, with approximately 89% occurring only once. This CDR3 contains 14 residues. Germline V gene data show CDR1 as SNHLY and CDR2 as FYNNEI. Trimming shortened V by 7 bases and J by 0 bases, and 12 bases separated the two germline ends. This chain uses TRBV2 with TRBJ2-5; D not certain. The sequence came from an adult in good health. The specimen comprised peripheral blood, sampled on day 0 of AZD1222 vaccination. CDR3 protein: CASNLLPYQETQYF. In nucleotides, the CDR3 is TGTGCCAGCAACCTACTCCCCTACCAAGAGACCCAGTACTTC.